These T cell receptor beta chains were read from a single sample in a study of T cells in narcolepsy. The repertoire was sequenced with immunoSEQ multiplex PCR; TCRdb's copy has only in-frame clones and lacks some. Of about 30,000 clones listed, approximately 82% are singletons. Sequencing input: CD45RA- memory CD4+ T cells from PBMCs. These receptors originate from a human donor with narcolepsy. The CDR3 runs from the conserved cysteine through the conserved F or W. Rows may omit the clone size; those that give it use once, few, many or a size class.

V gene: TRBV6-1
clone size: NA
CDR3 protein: CASSYVGGYEQYF

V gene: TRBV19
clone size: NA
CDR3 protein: CASSIDFRGLVTGELFF

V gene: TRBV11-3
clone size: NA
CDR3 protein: CASSPETYGVDTGELFF

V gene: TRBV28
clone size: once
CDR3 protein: CASSSQDRATQFF

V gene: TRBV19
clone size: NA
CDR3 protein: CASNLLLDQPQHF

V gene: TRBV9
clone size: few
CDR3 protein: CASSVGQGMGYEQYF

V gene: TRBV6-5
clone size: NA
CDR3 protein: CASSWARENTEAFF

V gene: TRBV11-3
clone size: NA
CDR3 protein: CASSQPAGYTEALF

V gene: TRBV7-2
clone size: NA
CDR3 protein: CASSPGNSNYGCTF

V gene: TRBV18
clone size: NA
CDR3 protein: CASSGGFNQPQHF

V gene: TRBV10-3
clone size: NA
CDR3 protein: CAISWEGDNQPQHF

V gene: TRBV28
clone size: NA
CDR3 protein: CASRPDLSNQPQHF

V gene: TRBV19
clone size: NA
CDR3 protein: CASRSRVEAFF

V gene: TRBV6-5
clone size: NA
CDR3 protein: CASSYDRAPYGYTF

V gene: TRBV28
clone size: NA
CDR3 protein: CASSLLVAGGHQYF

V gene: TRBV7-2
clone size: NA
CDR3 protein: CASSLARAGELFF

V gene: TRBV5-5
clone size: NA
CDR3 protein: CASSQWGQRNYGYTF

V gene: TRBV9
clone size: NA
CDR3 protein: CASSVGWEDTQYF

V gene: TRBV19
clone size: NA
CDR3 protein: CASSQGQIGQPQHF

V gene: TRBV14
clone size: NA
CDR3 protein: CASSQVGQGEYGYTF

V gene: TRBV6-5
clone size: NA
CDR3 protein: CASSSRDRAGGYTF

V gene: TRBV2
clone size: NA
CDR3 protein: CASSGSLGNTIYF

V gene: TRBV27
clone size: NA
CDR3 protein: CASSFPGQGHSNQPQHF

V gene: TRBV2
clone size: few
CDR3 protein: CASRGTDHTEAFF

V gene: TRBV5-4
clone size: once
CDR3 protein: CASSLVGAATNTEAFF

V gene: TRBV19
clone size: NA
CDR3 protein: CASSTITGELFF

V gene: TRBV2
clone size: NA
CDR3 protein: CASSVVEANEKLFF

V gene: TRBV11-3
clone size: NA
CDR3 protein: CASSIGQDRTEAFF

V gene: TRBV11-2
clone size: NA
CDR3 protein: CASSQKNIQYF

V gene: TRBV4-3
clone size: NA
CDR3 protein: CASSQGAGVVGGELFF

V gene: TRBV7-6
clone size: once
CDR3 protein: CASSLGFGTVYGYTF

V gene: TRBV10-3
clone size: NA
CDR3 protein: CAISDRTGGGYTF

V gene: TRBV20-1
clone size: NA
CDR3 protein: CSANRYNEQFF

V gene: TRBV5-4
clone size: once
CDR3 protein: CASSSSGANYGYTF

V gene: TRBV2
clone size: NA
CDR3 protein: CARYKYGGGAKNIQYF

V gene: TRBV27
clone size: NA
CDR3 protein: CASSLAGSYNEQFF

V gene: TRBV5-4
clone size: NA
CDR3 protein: CASSPDRGAFSNYGYTF

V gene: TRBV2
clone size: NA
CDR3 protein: CASSREPIEAFF

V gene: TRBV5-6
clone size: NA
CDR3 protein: CASSLVSLRTAGELFF

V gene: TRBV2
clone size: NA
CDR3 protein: CASTNQTGANSPLHF

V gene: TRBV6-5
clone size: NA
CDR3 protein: CASNRQGGREQYF

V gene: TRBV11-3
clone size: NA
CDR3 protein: CASSLEPGDYGYTF

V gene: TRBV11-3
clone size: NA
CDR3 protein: CASSLGSAVTSGYTF

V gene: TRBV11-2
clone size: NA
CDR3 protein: CASSLGVLAGNEKLFF

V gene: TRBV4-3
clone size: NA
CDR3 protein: CASSQVGESEQYF

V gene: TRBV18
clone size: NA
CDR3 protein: CASSQTRQEEQYF

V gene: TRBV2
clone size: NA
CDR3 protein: CASSQLAGNSYEQYF

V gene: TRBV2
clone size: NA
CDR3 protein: CASSPSGTGRYEQYF

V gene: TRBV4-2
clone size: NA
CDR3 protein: CASSPTTGEYNSPLHF

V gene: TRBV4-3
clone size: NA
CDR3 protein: CASSPRPGGGNEKLFF

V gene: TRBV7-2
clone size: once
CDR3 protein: CASSRRDRGPRETQYF